This T cell receptor beta chain is from a study of coeliac disease. In the study overall: Coeliac patients had active, refractory type I, or gluten-free-diet-controlled disease. Without high-resolution HLA typing, biased TRBV7-2 usage was examined as a proof of principle.

This clone is large by share. The antigen is unknown. Additional DNA sequences in this sample encode the identical CDR3. Repertoires were generated with immunoSEQ multiplex PCR, while TCRdb's copy carries only in-frame clones and drops some. The table shows 3,000 to 3,500 clones, with approximately 70% occurring only once. Germline values: CDR1 LNHDA, CDR2 SQIVND (reference sequence). CDR3 length: 15 amino acids. V shed 1 base, J shed 4 bases, and the junction held 3 bases outside the gene matches. Cells were frozen in aliquots of around 540,000, and one aliquot per fraction was sequenced. Broader study findings: Active celiac intraepithelial and lamina propria samples had lower TRB and TRG clonality than control samples.

This clonotype was sampled from a young man with celiac disease on a gluten-free diet. V and J are TRBV19 and TRBJ2-2; 7 bases align to TRBD1. Sequencing was performed on intraepithelial lymphocytes from the gut. In DNA, the CDR3 is TGTGCCAGTAGTATAGGACAGGGACCCACCGGGGAGCTGTTTTTT. It translates to CASSIGQGPTGELFF.